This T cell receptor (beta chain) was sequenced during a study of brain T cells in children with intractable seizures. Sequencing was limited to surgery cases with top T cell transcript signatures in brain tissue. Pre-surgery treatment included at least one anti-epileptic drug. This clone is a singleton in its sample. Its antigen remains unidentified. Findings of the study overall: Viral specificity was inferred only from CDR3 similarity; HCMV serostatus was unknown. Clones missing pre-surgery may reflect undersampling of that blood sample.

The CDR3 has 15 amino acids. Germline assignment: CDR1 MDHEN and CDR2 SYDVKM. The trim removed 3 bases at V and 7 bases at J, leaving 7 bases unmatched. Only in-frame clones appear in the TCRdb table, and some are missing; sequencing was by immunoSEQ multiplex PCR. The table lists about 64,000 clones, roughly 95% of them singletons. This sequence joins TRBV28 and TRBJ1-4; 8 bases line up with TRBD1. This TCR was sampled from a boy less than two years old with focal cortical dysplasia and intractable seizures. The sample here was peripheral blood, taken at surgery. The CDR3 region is CASSFRTGRIEKLFF. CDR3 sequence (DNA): TGTGCCAGCAGTTTTCGGACAGGGAGGATTGAAAAACTGTTTTTT.